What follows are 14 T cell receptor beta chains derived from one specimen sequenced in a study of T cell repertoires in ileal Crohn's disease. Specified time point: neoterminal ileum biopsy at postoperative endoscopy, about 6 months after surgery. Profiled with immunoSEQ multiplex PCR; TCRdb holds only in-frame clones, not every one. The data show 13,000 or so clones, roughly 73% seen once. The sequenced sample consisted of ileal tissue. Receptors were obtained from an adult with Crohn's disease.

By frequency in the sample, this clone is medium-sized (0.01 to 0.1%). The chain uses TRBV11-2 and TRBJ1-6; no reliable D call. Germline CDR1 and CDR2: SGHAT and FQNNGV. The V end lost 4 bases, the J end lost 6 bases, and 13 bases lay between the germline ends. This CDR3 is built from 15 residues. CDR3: CASSSSTNLNSPLHF. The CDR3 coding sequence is TGTGCCAGCAGCTCCTCGACAAACCTTAATTCACCCCTCCACTTT.

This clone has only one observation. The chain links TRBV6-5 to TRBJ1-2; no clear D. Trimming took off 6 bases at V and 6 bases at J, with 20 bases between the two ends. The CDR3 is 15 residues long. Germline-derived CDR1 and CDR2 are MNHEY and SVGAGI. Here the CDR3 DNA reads TGTGCCAGCAGCCCACAGTGGACGTCATATAATGGCTACACCTTC. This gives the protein CASSPQWTSYNGYTF.

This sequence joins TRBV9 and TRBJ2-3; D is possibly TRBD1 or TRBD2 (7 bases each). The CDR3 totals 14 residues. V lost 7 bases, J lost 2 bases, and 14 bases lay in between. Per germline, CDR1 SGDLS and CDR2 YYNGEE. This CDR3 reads CASGGDRSTDTQYF. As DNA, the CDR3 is TGTGCCAGCGGGGGGGACAGATCCACAGATACGCAGTATTTT.

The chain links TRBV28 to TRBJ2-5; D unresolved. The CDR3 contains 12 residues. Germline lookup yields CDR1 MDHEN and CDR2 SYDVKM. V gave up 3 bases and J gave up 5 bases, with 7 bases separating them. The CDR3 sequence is CASSFWAETQYF. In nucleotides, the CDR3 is TGTGCCAGCAGTTTTTGGGCTGAGACCCAGTACTTC.

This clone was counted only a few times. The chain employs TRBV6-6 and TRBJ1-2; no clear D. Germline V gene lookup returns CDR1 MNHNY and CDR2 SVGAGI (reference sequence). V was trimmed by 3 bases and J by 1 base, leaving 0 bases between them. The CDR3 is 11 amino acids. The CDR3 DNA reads TGTGCCAGCAGTTATAACTATGGCTACACCTTC. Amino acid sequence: CASSYNYGYTF.

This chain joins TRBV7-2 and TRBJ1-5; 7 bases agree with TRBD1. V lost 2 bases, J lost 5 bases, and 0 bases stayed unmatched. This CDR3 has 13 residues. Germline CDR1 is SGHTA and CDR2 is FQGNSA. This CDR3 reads CASSLQGDQPQHF. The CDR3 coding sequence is TGTGCCAGCAGCTTACAGGGGGATCAGCCCCAGCATTTT.

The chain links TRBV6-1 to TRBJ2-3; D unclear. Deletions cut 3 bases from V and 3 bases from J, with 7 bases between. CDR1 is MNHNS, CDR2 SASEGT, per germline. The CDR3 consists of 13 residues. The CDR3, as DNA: TGTGCCAGCAGTGAGGCGATAACAGATACGCAGTATTTT. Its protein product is CASSEAITDTQYF.

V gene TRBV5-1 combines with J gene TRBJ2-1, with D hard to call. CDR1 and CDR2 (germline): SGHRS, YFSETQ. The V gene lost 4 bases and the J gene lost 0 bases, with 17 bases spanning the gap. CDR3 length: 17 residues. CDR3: CASSKVAGPSSYNEQFF. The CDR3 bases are TGCGCCAGCAGCAAGGTGGCCGGTCCTAGCTCCTACAATGAGCAGTTCTTC.

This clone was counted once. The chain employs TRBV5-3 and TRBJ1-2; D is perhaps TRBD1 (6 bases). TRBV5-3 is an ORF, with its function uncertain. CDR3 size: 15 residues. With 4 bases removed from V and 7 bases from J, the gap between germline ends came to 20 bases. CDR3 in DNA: TGTGCCAGAAGCCTCAGGGGAGGAGGGAGATTTGGCTACACCTTC. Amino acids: CARSLRGGGRFGYTF.

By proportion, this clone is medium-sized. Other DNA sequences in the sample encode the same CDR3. The CDR3 region is CASSLEWGGTEAFF. In DNA, the CDR3 is TGTGCCAGCAGCTTAGAGTGGGGAGGCACTGAAGCTTTCTTT. The J gene is TRBJ1-1, the V gene TRBV7-9, with no clear D. The ends were cut back, 1 base at V and 4 bases at J, with 10 bases in the middle. The germline gives CDR1 SEHNR, CDR2 FQNEAQ (reference sequence). The CDR3 runs to 14 residues.

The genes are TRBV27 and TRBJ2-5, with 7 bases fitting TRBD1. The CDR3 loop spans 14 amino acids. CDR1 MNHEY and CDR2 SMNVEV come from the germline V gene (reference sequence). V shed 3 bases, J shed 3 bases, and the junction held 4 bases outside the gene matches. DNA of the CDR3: TGTGCCAGCAGTTTCCAAGGACAGGAAGAGACCCAGTACTTC. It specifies CASSFQGQEETQYF.

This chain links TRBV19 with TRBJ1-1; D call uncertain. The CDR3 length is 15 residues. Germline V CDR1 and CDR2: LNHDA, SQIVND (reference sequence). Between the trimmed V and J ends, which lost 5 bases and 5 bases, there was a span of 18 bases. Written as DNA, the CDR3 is TGTGCCAGTAGTCCTGACGACAATTTCGGGACTGAAGCTTTCTTT. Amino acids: CASSPDDNFGTEAFF.

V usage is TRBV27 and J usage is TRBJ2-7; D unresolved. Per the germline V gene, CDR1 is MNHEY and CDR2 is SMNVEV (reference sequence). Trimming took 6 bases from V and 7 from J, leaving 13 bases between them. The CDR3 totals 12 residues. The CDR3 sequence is CASRDEVGEQYF. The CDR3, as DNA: TGTGCCAGCAGGGACGAGGTCGGGGAGCAGTACTTC.

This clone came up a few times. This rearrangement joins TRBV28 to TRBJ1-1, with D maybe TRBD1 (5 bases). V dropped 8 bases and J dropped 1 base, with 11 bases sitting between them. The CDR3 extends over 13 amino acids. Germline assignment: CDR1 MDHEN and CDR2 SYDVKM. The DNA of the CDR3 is TGTGCCAGCGGGGGGTCCTCGAACACTGAAGCTTTCTTT. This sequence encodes CASGGSSNTEAFF. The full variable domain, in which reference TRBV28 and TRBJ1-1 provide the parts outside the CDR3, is DVKVTQSSRYLVKRTGEKVFLECVQDMDHENMFWYRQDPGLGLRLIYFSYDVKMKEKGDIPEGYSVSREKKERFSLILESASTNQTSMYLCASGGSSNTEAFFGQGTRLTVV.